This T cell receptor beta chain originates from a study of cytomegalovirus exposure and HLA in healthy donors (dated by TCRdb to the late 2010s). Broadly, across the study: According to an earlier analysis of 587 of the donors, about 190 million T cells yielded 117 million unique TCR beta sequences and about 300 Gb of sequence data. Approximately 310 gigabases of sequencing data and tens of millions of unique TCR sequences were included in an early release covering over 600 HLA-typed donors. Of the 300 to 400 genotyped donors, approximately 80% fell in the genetic ancestry cluster associated with self-reported Caucasian donors. The aim of the study was to test whether cataloging public T cell receptors could identify signatures of past pathogen exposure. Using immunosequencing, the study profiled T cell repertoires from 640 or so subjects and related those repertoires to cytomegalovirus serostatus. Along with the 666-subject first cohort, a separate validation cohort of approximately 110 different subjects was used. To predict cytomegalovirus infection status, the study combined high-throughput TCR immunosequencing, statistical association of individual TCRs with disease status, and machine learning. In a later analysis, previously published TCR beta repertoires from 500 to 750 donors were re-analyzed and high-resolution HLA genotyping was added so that TCR occurrence patterns could be studied. Rather than drawing on any new phenotypic data, the later analysis identified candidate immune exposures from TCR beta sequences and the way those sequences occurred across donors. An earlier analysis of nearly 600 of the donors applied high-throughput TCR beta sequencing to assess whether each TCR beta V gene segment acted as functional or pseudogenic. Donor age, sex, ethnicity and CMV serostatus were compiled together with the repertoire data. In a later genetic analysis, genome-wide SNP genotypes for about three fifths of the roughly 670 donors were used, and that subset was treated as a discovery cohort. Every repertoire in the discovery cohort had been generated on one and the same sequencing platform. Both class I and class II loci were covered by HLA typing, at four-digit resolution. The number of donors typed differed by locus, with 629-630 for A, B, C, DRB1 and DQB1, more than 500 for DQA1, 606 for DPA1, and 400 to 490 for DPB1. About five DR-DQ haplotypes were treated as single units for association and clustering because of strong linkage in the cohort. On average, around 200,000 unique TCR beta nucleotide sequences were sequenced per donor among a few hundred genotyped donors of the cohort, with roughly a sixth of those sequences being non-productive.

Findings and caveats that apply to the study as a whole: Compared with the 666-donor mean, donors in an Asian-associated ancestry cluster had fewer N-insertions in productive TCRs, according to a later genetic analysis. In vitro tests confirmed that a few of the cytomegalovirus-associated TCR beta chains recognize cytomegalovirus antigens. The only immune exposure information available for the cohort was CMV serostatus. While some public TCRs were present in many individuals, most TCR sequences turned up only very rarely across donors. Because counts were too low, seventeen rarely observed V segments, including chromosome 9 orphons, were excluded from the earlier analysis of around 590 of the donors. Specific HLA alleles were associated with 15,000 to 20,000 TCR beta sequences at a false discovery rate of 0.05 in a later analysis. A later analysis found that TCR association rates varied across HLA loci, with DRB1 alleles showing the most associated TCRs and HLA-C alleles the fewest. The sequencing pipeline was judged likely to have produced a cluster of highly shared sequence variants as a technical artifact. Because some donors lacked HLA typing at each locus, the association tests relied only on the typed subset. The cohort was sequenced for TCR beta chains only, and without alpha or paired-chain data the features that could be detected were limited. Correlated functional status among segregating V segments might reflect linkage disequilibrium, but an unknown experimental factor could not be ruled out. An earlier analysis of around 600 of the donors showed that most TCR beta V segments appeared in productive rearrangements either about 87% or about 30% of the time, which broadly matched IMGT annotations. A later analysis found that HLA-associated TCR beta chains were more clonally expanded and had lower generation probabilities than equally common non-associated chains. A later analysis reported that several top co-occurrence clusters appeared linked to parvovirus B19, influenza, CMV and Epstein-Barr virus. When HLA alleles, especially DR and DQ, strongly co-occurred, TCR associations were difficult to assign to individual alleles. An association between a missense DCLRE1C variant and V-gene and J-gene trimming of TCR beta chains was found in a later genetic analysis and replicated in an independent cohort. Some IMGT-functional V segments, including TRBV6-2 and TRBV6-3, could not be told apart with the 87-base-pair reads, so those segments were excluded. Presence/absence analyses assumed roughly uniform sequencing depth across donors, an assumption that may not hold. A further reported finding was that TCR beta sequences accurately predicted the HLA-A and HLA-B alleles for most subjects in the first cohort. The classifier was reported to diagnose cytomegalovirus status with high specificity and sensitivity in both the original and validation cohorts. The study gave a list of over 150 TCR beta chains associated with cytomegalovirus. According to the authors, the approach could potentially be generalized to other disease states and immunological phenotypes. In a later analysis, most CMV-associated TCR beta chains were found to appear HLA-restricted, with HLA associations seemingly driven largely by CMV exposure.

In total, fewer than 750 healthy bone marrow donors made up the cohort. At the time of sampling, all cohort members were nominally healthy, though unrecorded immune exposures were likely present. The donor tested CMV seronegative, placing the donor among the 300 to 450 seronegative members of the cohort. A peripheral blood sample was provided by each donor, and peripheral blood mononuclear cells were used for TCR beta sequencing. Genomic DNA was extracted from the blood cell samples with the Qiagen DNeasy Blood Extraction Kit. Receptor libraries were prepared by the immunoSEQ multiplex PCR assay. For the multiplex PCR, a mixture combining 60 forward primers for TCR Vbeta segments and 13 reverse primers for TCR Jbeta segments was used. The CDR3 region of rearranged TCR beta genes was amplified from genomic DNA by a multiplex PCR assay. Amplified TCR beta libraries were sequenced as 87-base-pair reads on the Illumina HiSeq System. Processing in the source paper ran as follows. A later analysis counted 65 million to 90 million unique TCR beta chains across the 690 or so repertoires, and around 9.9 million of these chains were shared by at least two donors. Raw reads were error-corrected and collapsed into unique sequences with a nearest-neighbor algorithm that merged closely related sequences to remove PCR and sequencing errors. To assign V, D and J gene segments, CDR3 sequences were aligned to IMGT reference sequences. For a sequence to be retained, a match of at least six nucleotides to both a V gene segment and a J gene segment was required. Rearrangements were classified as productive when the CDR3 lacked stop codons and remained in frame with V and J, and all other rearrangements were classified as non-productive. Following IMGT convention, CDR3 was defined as the stretch from the second conserved V-encoded cysteine to the conserved J-encoded phenylalanine. The earlier analysis of some 600 of the donors excluded sequences that lacked an unambiguous match to a single V gene segment. An earlier analysis of 500 to 700 of the donors classified V segments as functional when productive rearrangements were above 56.7% and as segregating when the standard deviation between donors was above 5%. A statistical classification framework was built for diagnosing cytomegalovirus status from the catalog of TCR beta chain sequences. In a later analysis, TCR nucleotide sequences were compared against IMGT/GENE-DB human TR gene sequences so that V and J genes could be assigned. The TCRdist pipeline was used in a later analysis to assign CDR3 sequences and most-parsimonious VDJ recombination scenarios. In a later analysis, each TCR beta chain was defined by its CDR3 amino acid sequence together with its V-gene family, and reads lacking a unique V-gene family were excluded. In a later analysis, 450 to 600 highly shared, low-generation-probability nucleotide sequences were removed to address suspected cross-contamination and a sequencing artifact. In a later analysis, a clonal expansion index was calculated for each public chain from normalized within-repertoire ranks of inferred template counts. Generation probabilities in a later analysis came from a VDJ recombination model fitted to out-of-frame rearrangements, and those results were checked against IGoR. A later analysis scored TCR-TCR, TCR-HLA and TCR-CMV co-occurrence with hypergeometric tests, applying a repertoire-size bias correction to TCR pairs. False discovery rates were estimated in a later analysis by permuting HLA or CMV assignments 20 times. In a later analysis, co-occurring TCRs were grouped using DBSCAN, and TCRdist sequence similarity was added for clustering within HLA-allele-positive subsets. Co-occurrence clustering excluded repertoires with fewer than 30,000 or more than 120,000 public chains, plus five with anomalous nucleotide sharing. TCRdb's version of the immuneACCESS table is confined to in-frame rearrangements and falls short of the full clone set. An unresolved V gene accounts for under half of the shortfall where checked; the remainder is of unknown origin. From that table come the V and J calls and clone size; the DNA was used to work out D and trimming. This sample gives roughly 87,000 clones in total; 65% to 80% of them show up just once. Of the sample, about 4% falls within the top ten clones.

As for this clone: No cognate antigen has been identified for it. No much larger clone is present one base from it, and per-base qualities are unavailable.

The CDR3 sequence holds 16 residues, the cysteine and phenylalanine included. The retained sequence is limited to the CDR3, 48 bases, with the frame set at the first base. The germline ends are 19 bases apart after V is trimmed by 8 bases and J by 0 bases. From a lookup of the germline V gene (reference sequence), CDR1 and CDR2 are LNHDA and SQIVND. The material sequenced was PBMCs. The chain is made from TRBV19 and TRBJ1-1; the D gene lacks a confident call. The TCR was taken from a man aged 60 to 69 in good health and CMV-seronegative. The DNA sequence is TGTGCCAGTTCCCCCGGGGTGGGCAGCATGAACACTGAAGCTTTCTTT. Its coded protein is CASSPGVGSMNTEAFF.